This note documents a single TCR beta chain sequence. Assay used: immunoSEQ multiplex PCR; TCRdb lists only in-frame clones, some missing. The table lists 91,000 or so clones, approximately 94% of them singletons. The entry originates in a study of technical replicates of blood from a handful of donors. From germline, CDR1 is SGHTS and CDR2 YDEGEE. J lost 3 bases, V lost 4 bases, and 3 bases had no gene match. CDR3 length: 14 residues. Sequencing was done on a sample of T cells isolated from PBMCs. The sequence came from a human donor in good health. The chain is built from TRBV5-8 and TRBJ2-2; 7 nucleotides line up with TRBD1. The DNA of the CDR3 is TGTGCCAGCAGCCGACAGGGATACACCGGGGAGCTGTTTTTT. This sequence encodes CASSRQGYTGELFF. Full variable domain (outside the CDR3, taken from reference TRBV5-8 and TRBJ2-2): EAGVTQSPTHLIKTRGQQATLRCSPISGHTSVYWYQQALGLGLQFLLWYDEGEERNRGNFPPRFSGRQFPNYSSELNVNALELEDSALYLCASSRQGYTGELFFGEGSRLTVL.